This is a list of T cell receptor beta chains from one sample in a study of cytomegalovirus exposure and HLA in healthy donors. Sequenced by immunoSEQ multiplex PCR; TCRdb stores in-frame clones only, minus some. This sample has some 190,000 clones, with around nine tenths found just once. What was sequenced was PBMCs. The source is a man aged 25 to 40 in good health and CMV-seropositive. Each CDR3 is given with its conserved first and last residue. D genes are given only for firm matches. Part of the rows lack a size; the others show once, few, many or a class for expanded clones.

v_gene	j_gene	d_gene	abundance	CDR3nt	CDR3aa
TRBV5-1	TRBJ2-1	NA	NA	TGCGCCAGCAGCTTGGGTAGGAGCTCCTACAATGAGCAGTTCTTC	CASSLGRSSYNEQFF
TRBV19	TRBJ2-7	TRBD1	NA	TGTGCCAGTAGTATCCTCCCAGGGACAGTCTACTACGAGCAGTACTTC	CASSILPGTVYYEQYF
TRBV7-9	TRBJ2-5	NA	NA	TGTGCCAGCAGCTTAGATTTAAGGGGTGAAGAGACCCAGTACTTC	CASSLDLRGEETQYF
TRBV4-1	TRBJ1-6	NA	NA	TGCGCCAGCATCACCGATGCAGAGCGATCTAATTCACCCCTCCACTTT	CASITDAERSNSPLHF
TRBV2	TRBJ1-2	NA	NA	TGTGCCAGCAGTGTGCAGCGTTCTAACTATGGCTACACCTTC	CASSVQRSNYGYTF
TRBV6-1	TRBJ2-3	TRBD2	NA	TGTGCCTGCTACCGGGGGGGAGGCACAGATACGCAGTATTTT	CACYRGGGTDTQYF
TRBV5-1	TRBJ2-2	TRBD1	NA	TGCGCCAGCAGCTGGCCCGGGACAGGGGGCGGCGGGGAGCTGTTTTTT	CASSWPGTGGGGELFF
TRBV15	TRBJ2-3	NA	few	TGTGCCACCAGCAAAAAGGGCGGGATCACAGATACGCAGTATTTT	CATSKKGGITDTQYF
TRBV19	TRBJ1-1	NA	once	TGTGCCAGTAGTTCGGACTCAGAGGGCACTGAAGCTTTCTTT	CASSSDSEGTEAFF
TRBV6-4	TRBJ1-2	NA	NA	TGTGCCAGCAGTGACTCAGGGTTCTATGGCTACACCTTC	CASSDSGFYGYTF
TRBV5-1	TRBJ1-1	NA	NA	TGCGCCAGCAGCTTGGCCGACACTGAAGCTTTCTTT	CASSLADTEAFF
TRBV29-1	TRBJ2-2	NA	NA	TGCAGCGTCAAACAGGGTAACACCGGGGAGCTGTTTTTT	CSVKQGNTGELFF
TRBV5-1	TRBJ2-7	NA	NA	TGCGCCAGCAGCTTGGCAGCACAGGGTGGGCGCTACGAGCAGTACTTC	CASSLAAQGGRYEQYF
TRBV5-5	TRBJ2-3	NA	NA	TGTGCCAGCAGCTTGCTTGAAAGTAGTTGGGGTGGGTCAGATACGCAGTATTTT	CASSLLESSWGGSDTQYF
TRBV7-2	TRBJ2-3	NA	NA	TGTGCCAGCAGCTTAGGGGGTGCGGAGGGTACGCAGTATTTT	CASSLGGAEGTQYF
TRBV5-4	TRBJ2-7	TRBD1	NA	TGTGCCAGCAGCTCCGGGGACAGGGCCTACGAGCAGTACTTC	CASSSGDRAYEQYF